One sample yielded the 32 T cell receptor beta chains listed below, sequenced in a study of cytomegalovirus exposure and HLA in healthy donors (dated by TCRdb to 2016 to 2017). The protocol used for the library was the immunoSEQ multiplex PCR assay. For the multiplex PCR, a mixture combining 60 forward primers for TCR Vbeta segments and 13 reverse primers for TCR Jbeta segments was used. TCRdb stores this immuneACCESS table with in-frame sequences only. Part of the clones is absent; in the studies checked, under half of the shortfall reflects unresolved V genes, and no reason is known for the rest. The sample yields about 100,000 clones; about 70% were counted once. The ten most abundant clones make up around 2.5% of the sample. The sample taken for sequencing was PBMCs. All receptors derive from a man aged 50 or older in good health and CMV-seropositive.

The V gene is TRBV4-1, the J gene TRBJ2-2, with 9 bases lining up with TRBD2. The junction had 7 bases not matched to a gene; V was cut back by 4 bases and J by 1 base. This CDR3 is built from 17 residues. Germline CDR1 MGHRA, CDR2 YSYEKL. In nucleotides, the CDR3 is TGCGCCAGCAGCCGACTAGCGGAGGAGGTGAACACCGGGGAGCTGTTTTTT. Its protein is CASSRLAEEVNTGELFF.

This rearrangement joins TRBV27 to TRBJ2-7; D is possibly TRBD2 (5 bases). Germline V gives CDR1 MNHEY, CDR2 SMNVEV (reference sequence). With 3 bases removed from V and 4 bases from J, the gap between germline ends came to 22 bases. This CDR3 is 17 amino acids long. The CDR3 is CASSLPPRSGFVYEQYF. CDR3 coding DNA: TGTGCCAGCAGTTTGCCTCCTCGTTCGGGGTTCGTTTACGAGCAGTACTTC.

The V gene is TRBV6-5, the J gene TRBJ1-2; a possible D gene is TRBD1 (6 bases). Trimming cost V 10 bases and J 0 bases, with 18 bases left between them. The CDR3 totals 15 residues. CDR1 and CDR2 (germline): MNHEY, SVGAGI. This CDR3 reads CATRGGWGPNYGYTF. The CDR3 DNA reads as TGTGCCACGCGGGGGGGTTGGGGGCCTAACTATGGCTACACCTTC.

This chain links TRBV19 with TRBJ2-7; 7 nucleotides line up with TRBD1. CDR3 length: 14 amino acids. Trimming removed 5 bases from V and 3 bases from J; junction bases left unmatched: 7. The germline V gene encodes CDR1 LNHDA and CDR2 SQIVND (reference sequence). CDR3 loop: CASSRQGDSYEQYF. In DNA, the CDR3 is TGTGCCAGTAGTCGCCAGGGGGACAGCTACGAGCAGTACTTC.

This chain uses TRBV2 with TRBJ1-5; 11 bases align to TRBD1. This CDR3 has 16 residues. V trimming: 5 bases; J trimming: 6 bases; junction bases outside the gene matches: 9. Germline CDR1 SNHLY, CDR2 FYNNEI. The CDR3 is CASSRDRGGVGQPQHF. The CDR3, as DNA: TGTGCCAGCAGTCGGGACAGGGGGGGAGTGGGTCAGCCCCAGCATTTT.

This clone has only a few counts. This rearrangement joins TRBV5-4 to TRBJ2-1; D is ambiguous. Germline CDR1 SGHNT, CDR2 YYREEE (reference sequence). The ends were cut back, 4 bases at V and 6 bases at J, with 20 bases in the middle. CDR3 size: 16 residues. This chain's CDR3 is CASSLAIGGGSNEQFF. The CDR3 region has the DNA TGTGCCAGCAGCCTGGCAATTGGCGGCGGCTCCAATGAGCAGTTCTTC.

This sequence joins TRBV28 and TRBJ2-6; 9 nucleotides align to TRBD1. After removal of 10 bases from V and 0 bases from J, the junction contained 7 bases not matched to a gene. This CDR3 has 16 amino acids. The germline V gene has CDR1 MDHEN and CDR2 SYDVKM. The CDR3 loop reads CATRTGAASGANVLTF. As DNA, the CDR3 is TGTGCCACCAGGACAGGGGCGGCCTCTGGGGCCAACGTCCTGACTTTC.

This clone was seen more than once but under ten times. J is TRBJ2-5 and V is TRBV2, with TRBD2 matching 8 bases. V gave up 8 bases and J gave up 5 bases; unmatched junction bases: 13. Germline-derived CDR1 and CDR2 are SNHLY and FYNNEI. The CDR3 consists of 15 residues. The CDR3 nucleotides read TGTGCCAGCCGTAAAGGACTAGCAAGGTTGGAGACCCAGTACTTC. Translation gives CASRKGLARLETQYF. Drawing the rest from reference TRBV2 and TRBJ2-5, the complete variable domain is EPEVTQTPSHQVTQMGQEVILRCVPISNHLYFYWYRQILGQKVEFLVSFYNNEISEKSEIFDDQFSVERPDGSNFTLKIRSTKLEDSAMYFCASRKGLARLETQYFGPGTRLLVL.

The rearrangement joins TRBV6-1 to TRBJ1-3, with 7 bases fitting TRBD1. The V and J ends lost 3 bases and 0 bases, in that order; junction bases with no gene match: 2. The germline CDR1 and CDR2 sequences are MNHNS and SASEGT. CDR3 length equals 15 residues. The CDR3 nucleotides read TGTGCCAGCAGTGACGGGACAGCCTCTGGAAACACCATATATTTT. Its protein product is CASSDGTASGNTIYF.

The rearrangement joins TRBV5-1 to TRBJ1-2; D remains unclear. CDR3 size: 13 residues. CDR1 is SGHRS and CDR2 is YFSETQ in the germline V gene. V was cut by 1 base and J by 4 bases, with 8 bases left in between. CDR3 sequence: CASSLNTGYGYTF. In DNA form, the CDR3 reads TGCGCCAGCAGCTTGAATACTGGCTATGGCTACACCTTC.

Worth noting for this clone: The same CDR3 can be traced to other DNA sequences in this sample. The chain couples TRBV7-2 to TRBJ1-6; a possible D gene is TRBD1 (5 bases). Trimming cost V 4 bases and J 9 bases, with 7 bases left between them. Per the germline V gene, CDR1 is SGHTA and CDR2 is FQGNSA. The CDR3 is 12 residues long. CDR3 amino acids: CASSWGGSPLHF. The CDR3 bases are TGTGCCAGCAGCTGGGGGGGTTCACCCCTCCACTTT.

This clone was counted a single time. The gene calls are TRBV7-9 and TRBJ2-1; TRBD2 is a possible D gene (6 bases). Deletions cut 1 base from V and 6 bases from J, with 19 bases between. This CDR3 region has 17 residues. Germline loops: CDR1 SEHNR, CDR2 FQNEAQ (reference sequence). CDR3 nucleotide sequence: TGTGCCAGCAGCTTAGTGTGGCGGGGCCGAAATGCCAATGAGCAGTTCTTC. Its protein product is CASSLVWRGRNANEQFF.

In this sample, this clone turned up a few times. This chain uses TRBV7-2 with TRBJ2-5; possibly TRBD2 for D (5 bases). V lost 6 bases to trimming and J lost 7 bases, with 21 bases between them. Germline V gene data show CDR1 as SGHTA and CDR2 as FQGNSA. This CDR3 is 15 amino acids long. This CDR3 reads CASSSDWARGGTQYF. For the CDR3, the DNA is TGTGCCAGCAGTTCGGACTGGGCGAGAGGAGGGACCCAGTACTTC.

This clone was recorded a few times. The rearrangement joins TRBV5-4 to TRBJ1-6; TRBD1 is a possible D gene (6 bases). CDR3 size: 12 residues. V dropped 3 bases and J dropped 10 bases, with 8 bases sitting between them. Germline-derived CDR1 and CDR2 are SGHNT and YYREEE (reference sequence). CDR3 residues: CASSSGESPLHF. DNA of the CDR3: TGTGCCAGCAGCTCAGGGGAATCACCCCTCCACTTT.

The gene calls are TRBV7-2 and TRBJ2-7, with D unclear. The CDR3 is made up of 11 amino acids. Germline CDR1 is SGHTA and CDR2 is FQGNSA. The germline V and J ends were trimmed by 5 bases and 6 bases, with 8 bases remaining between them. CDR3 region: CASSLYSEQYF. The CDR3 coding sequence is TGTGCCAGCAGCCTCTACTCCGAGCAGTACTTC.

The chain uses TRBV7-8 and TRBJ1-2; 9 bases fit TRBD1. The V and J ends lost 5 bases and 7 bases, in that order; junction bases with no gene match: 5. This CDR3 spans 13 amino acids. Germline values: CDR1 SGHVS, CDR2 FQNEAQ. Written as DNA, the CDR3 is TGTGCCAGCAGCACAGGGGGCGAATCTGGCTACACCTTC. Protein product: CASSTGGESGYTF. Based on the CDR3 plus reference TRBV7-8 and TRBJ1-2, the full variable domain is GAGVSQSPRYKVAKRGQDVALRCDPISGHVSLFWYQQALGQGPEFLTYFQNEAQLDKSGLPSDRFFAERPEGSVSTLKIQRTQQEDSAVYLCASSTGGESGYTFGSGTRLTVV.

The chain recombines TRBV7-2 with TRBJ2-5, with 10 positions matching TRBD2. J lost 3 bases, V lost 6 bases, and 7 bases had no gene match. The CDR3 has 15 residues. Germline assignment: CDR1 SGHTA and CDR2 FQGNSA. CDR3 loop: CASSFGLAVKETQYF. In DNA form, the CDR3 reads TGTGCCAGCAGTTTCGGACTAGCGGTGAAAGAGACCCAGTACTTC.

This clone was observed a handful of times. This sequence joins TRBV4-1 and TRBJ2-6; the D gene is possibly TRBD1 (5 bases). The germline gives CDR1 MGHRA, CDR2 YSYEKL. Trimming left V 4 bases short and J 0 bases short, with 13 bases between. The CDR3 has 17 residues. CDR3 nucleotide sequence: TGCGCCAGCAGCCCCACAGGTTCCCTCTCTGGGGCCAACGTCCTGACTTTC. Translating it yields CASSPTGSLSGANVLTF.

V usage is TRBV19 and J usage is TRBJ2-1, with 8 bases aligning to TRBD1. The germline V gene encodes CDR1 LNHDA and CDR2 SQIVND (reference sequence). The CDR3 covers 15 residues. With 2 bases clipped from V and 7 bases from J, the junction kept 7 bases outside the gene matches. The CDR3 DNA follows: TGTGCCAGTAGTATAACCGGGACAGGAGGGAATGAGCAGTTCTTC. It is translated as CASSITGTGGNEQFF.

V usage is TRBV7-3 and J usage is TRBJ1-2; the D is unclear. Trimming took 5 bases from V and 4 from J, leaving 17 bases between them. This CDR3 spans 15 amino acids. Germline values: CDR1 SGHTA, CDR2 FQGTGA. In DNA, the CDR3 is TGTGCCAGCAGCCAAACGGGGAAGCTTGGCTATGGCTACACCTTC. This sequence encodes CASSQTGKLGYGYTF. Full variable domain (outside the CDR3, taken from reference TRBV7-3 and TRBJ1-2): GAGVSQTPSNKVTEKGKYVELRCDPISGHTALYWYRQSLGQGPEFLIYFQGTGAADDSGLPNDRFFAVRPEGSVSTLKIQRTERGDSAVYLCASSQTGKLGYGYTFGSGTRLTVV.

The rearrangement joins TRBV19 to TRBJ1-1; 7 bases fit TRBD1. V lost 5 bases to trimming and J lost 3 bases; unmatched junction nucleotides: 6. The CDR3 length is 14 residues. Germline CDR1 reads LNHDA; CDR2 reads SQIVND (reference sequence). CDR3: CASSVGGDHTEAFF. As DNA, the CDR3 is TGTGCCAGTAGTGTAGGGGGCGATCACACTGAAGCTTTCTTT.

The chain is built from TRBV5-7 and TRBJ2-7; D is undetermined. TRBV5-7 is an open reading frame whose function is uncertain. Trimming cost V 4 bases and J 6 bases, with 17 bases left between them. The CDR3 loop spans 14 amino acids. CDR3 loop: CASSRSDSPGEQYF. The CDR3, as DNA: TGTGCCAGCAGCCGCAGCGACTCGCCGGGCGAGCAGTACTTC.

This chain links TRBV2 with TRBJ1-6; possible D gene TRBD1, 5 bases. The CDR3 has 12 amino acids. The ends were cut back, 6 bases at V and 14 bases at J, with 14 bases in the middle. Germline values: CDR1 SNHLY, CDR2 FYNNEI. The CDR3 loop is CASSPEKGTLHF. The CDR3 coding sequence is TGTGCCAGCAGCCCCGAGAAGGGGACCCTCCACTTT.

The chain carries TRBV5-1 and TRBJ2-1; 15 bases agree with TRBD2. This CDR3 contains 15 residues. The trim removed 4 bases at V and 10 bases at J, leaving 6 bases unmatched. The germline CDR1 and CDR2 sequences are SGHRS and YFSETQ. The CDR3 coding sequence is TGCGCCAGCAGCCAGGGACTAGCGGGGGGAGAAGAGCAGTTCTTC. Its protein product is CASSQGLAGGEEQFF. The complete variable domain, with remaining parts taken from reference TRBV5-1 and TRBJ2-1, reads KAGVTQTPRYLIKTRGQQVTLSCSPISGHRSVSWYQQTPGQGLQFLFEYFSETQRNKGNFPGRFSGRQFSNSRSEMNVSTLELGDSALYLCASSQGLAGGEEQFFGPGTRLTVL.

The chain recombines TRBV12-5 with TRBJ2-5, with 9 nucleotides matching TRBD2. Germline CDR1 reads LGHNT; CDR2 reads FRNRAP. The CDR3 covers 14 residues. After removal of 8 bases from V and 3 bases from J, the junction contained 7 bases not matched to a gene. CDR3 in amino acids: CASRAGGLEETQYF. For the CDR3, the DNA is TGTGCTAGTCGGGCGGGGGGGCTGGAAGAGACCCAGTACTTC.

The chain is built from TRBV9 and TRBJ2-3; 11 bases match TRBD2. The germline V gene has CDR1 SGDLS and CDR2 YYNGEE. This CDR3 comprises 16 residues. With V trimmed by 0 bases and J by 2 bases, 2 bases remained unmatched. CDR3 coding DNA: TGTGCCAGCAGCGTAGGGACTAGCGGGTTCACAGATACGCAGTATTTT. Residues: CASSVGTSGFTDTQYF.

The rearrangement joins TRBV5-6 to TRBJ2-1; TRBD1 aligns across 8 bases. Germline assignment: CDR1 SGHDT and CDR2 YYEEEE. With 0 bases clipped from V and 3 bases from J, the junction kept 2 bases outside the gene matches. The CDR3 has 15 residues. For the CDR3, the DNA is TGTGCCAGCAGCTTGGGAGGGACAGGCTACAATGAGCAGTTCTTC. Amino acids: CASSLGGTGYNEQFF.

The chain uses TRBV5-1 and TRBJ1-2; D not resolved. The CDR3 totals 15 residues. Germline values: CDR1 SGHRS, CDR2 YFSETQ. V was cut by 5 bases and J by 0 bases, with 14 bases left in between. The CDR3: CASRSLDGTNYGYTF. Here the CDR3 DNA reads TGCGCCAGCAGATCCCTGGACGGGACTAACTATGGCTACACCTTC. The full variable domain, rest sourced from reference TRBV5-1 and TRBJ1-2, is KAGVTQTPRYLIKTRGQQVTLSCSPISGHRSVSWYQQTPGQGLQFLFEYFSETQRNKGNFPGRFSGRQFSNSRSEMNVSTLELGDSALYLCASRSLDGTNYGYTFGSGTRLTVV.

This clone has just a few counts. The rearrangement joins TRBV5-4 to TRBJ2-5; TRBD1 agrees at 10 bases. TRBJ2-7 matches the DNA end more closely, so the J call is doubtful. This CDR3 has 16 amino acids. Per the germline V gene, CDR1 is SGHNT and CDR2 is YYREEE (reference sequence). CDR3 loop: CASSPGGTGVTYEQYF. The CDR3 nucleotides are TGTGCCAGCAGCCCGGGCGGGACAGGGGTTACCTACGAGCAGTACTTC.

This sequence joins TRBV4-1 and TRBJ1-1, with 10 bases lining up with TRBD1. Per germline, CDR1 MGHRA and CDR2 YSYEKL. V shed 4 bases, J shed 5 bases, and the junction held 4 bases outside the gene matches. This CDR3 has 14 amino acids. The CDR3 reads CASSPDRGRTEAFF. The CDR3 DNA reads as TGCGCCAGCAGCCCCGACAGGGGGCGGACTGAAGCTTTCTTT.

The chain recombines TRBV11-3 with TRBJ2-3; D not certain. The CDR3 spans 15 residues. V was shortened by 1 base and J by 0 bases, with 8 bases between the two germline ends. Looked up from germline, CDR1 is SGHNT and CDR2 is YENEEA. CDR3 sequence reads: CASSLGAYSTDTQYF. The CDR3 DNA reads TGTGCCAGCAGCTTAGGAGCCTACAGCACAGATACGCAGTATTTT.

This chain links TRBV27 with TRBJ1-2; no definite D call. The CDR3 is made up of 14 amino acids. V lost 7 bases and J 6 bases, leaving 18 bases between the germline ends. Germline V CDR1 and CDR2: MNHEY, SMNVEV (reference sequence). For the CDR3, the DNA is TGTGCCAGCACCCGAGAAGCGGGAGGCCATGGCTACACCTTC. Amino acids: CASTREAGGHGYTF.